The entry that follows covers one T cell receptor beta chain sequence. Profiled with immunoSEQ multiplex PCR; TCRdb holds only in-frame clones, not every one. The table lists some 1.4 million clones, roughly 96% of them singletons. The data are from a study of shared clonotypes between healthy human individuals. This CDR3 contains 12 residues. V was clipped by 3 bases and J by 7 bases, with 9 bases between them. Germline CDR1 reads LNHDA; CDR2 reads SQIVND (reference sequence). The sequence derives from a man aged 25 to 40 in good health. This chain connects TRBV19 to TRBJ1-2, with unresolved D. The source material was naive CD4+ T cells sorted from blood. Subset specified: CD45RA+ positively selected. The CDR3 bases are TGTGCCAGTAGTATTAACAGACTTGGCTACACCTTC. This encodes CASSINRLGYTF.